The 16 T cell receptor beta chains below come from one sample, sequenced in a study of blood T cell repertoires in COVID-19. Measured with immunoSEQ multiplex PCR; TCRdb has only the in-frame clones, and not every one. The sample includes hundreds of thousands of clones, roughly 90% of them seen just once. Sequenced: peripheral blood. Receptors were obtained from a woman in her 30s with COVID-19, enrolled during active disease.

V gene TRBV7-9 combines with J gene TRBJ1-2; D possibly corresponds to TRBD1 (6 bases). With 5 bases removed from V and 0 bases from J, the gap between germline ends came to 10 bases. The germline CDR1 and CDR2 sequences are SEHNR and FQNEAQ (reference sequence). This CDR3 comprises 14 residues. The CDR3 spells CASSLGGPNYGYTF. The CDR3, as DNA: TGTGCCAGCAGCCTAGGGGGGCCTAACTATGGCTACACCTTC.

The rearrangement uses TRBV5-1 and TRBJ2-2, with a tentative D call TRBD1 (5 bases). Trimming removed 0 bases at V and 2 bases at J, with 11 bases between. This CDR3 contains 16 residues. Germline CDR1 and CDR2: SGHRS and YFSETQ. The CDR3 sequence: CASSLVDRPNTGELFF. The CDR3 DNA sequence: TGCGCCAGCAGCTTGGTAGACAGACCAAACACCGGGGAGCTGTTTTTT. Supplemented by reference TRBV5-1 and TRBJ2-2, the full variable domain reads KAGVTQTPRYLIKTRGQQVTLSCSPISGHRSVSWYQQTPGQGLQFLFEYFSETQRNKGNFPGRFSGRQFSNSRSEMNVSTLELGDSALYLCASSLVDRPNTGELFFGEGSRLTVL.

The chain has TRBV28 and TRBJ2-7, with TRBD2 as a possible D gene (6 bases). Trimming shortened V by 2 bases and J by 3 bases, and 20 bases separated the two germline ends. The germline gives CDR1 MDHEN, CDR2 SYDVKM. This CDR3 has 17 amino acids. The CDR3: CASSLQMGGLRRYEQYF. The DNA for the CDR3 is TGTGCCAGCAGTTTACAGATGGGGGGACTCCGCCGCTACGAGCAGTACTTC.

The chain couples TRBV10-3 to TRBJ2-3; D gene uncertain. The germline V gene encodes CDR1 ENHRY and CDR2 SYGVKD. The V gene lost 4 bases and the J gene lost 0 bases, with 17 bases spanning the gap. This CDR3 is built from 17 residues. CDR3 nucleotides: TGTGCCATCAGTGTACTCAATCATCCCACTAGCACAGATACGCAGTATTTT. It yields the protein CAISVLNHPTSTDTQYF.

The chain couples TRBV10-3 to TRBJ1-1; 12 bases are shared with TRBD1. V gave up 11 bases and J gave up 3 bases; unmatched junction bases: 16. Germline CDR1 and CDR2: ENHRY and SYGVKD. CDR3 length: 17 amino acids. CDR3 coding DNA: TGTGCCTCTATACCGGGACAGGGGGCTTATTTGGACACTGAAGCTTTCTTT. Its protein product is CASIPGQGAYLDTEAFF.

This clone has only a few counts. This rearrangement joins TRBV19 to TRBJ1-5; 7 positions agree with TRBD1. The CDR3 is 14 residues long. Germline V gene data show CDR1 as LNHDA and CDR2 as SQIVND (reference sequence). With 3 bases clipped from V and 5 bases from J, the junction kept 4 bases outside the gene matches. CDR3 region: CASSIRDSYQPQHF. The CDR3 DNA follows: TGTGCCAGTAGTATCCGGGACAGTTATCAGCCCCAGCATTTT.

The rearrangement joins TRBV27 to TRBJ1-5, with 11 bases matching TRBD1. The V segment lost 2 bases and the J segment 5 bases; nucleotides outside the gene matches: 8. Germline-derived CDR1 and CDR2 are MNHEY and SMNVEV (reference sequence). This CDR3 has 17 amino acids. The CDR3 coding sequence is TGTGCCAGCAGTTTAACACCACCGGGACAGGGGGATCAGCCCCAGCATTTT. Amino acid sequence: CASSLTPPGQGDQPQHF.

The CDR3 DNA sequence: TGTGCCAGCTCACCTACTAGCGGACCTACAGATACGCAGTATTTT. Translating it yields CASSPTSGPTDTQYF. The chain joins TRBV18 to TRBJ2-3, with 8 bases aligning to TRBD2. The germline gives CDR1 KGHSH, CDR2 LQKENI. The CDR3 sequence is 15 residues long. V was pared by 3 bases and J by 3 bases, with 5 bases of the junction left unmatched.

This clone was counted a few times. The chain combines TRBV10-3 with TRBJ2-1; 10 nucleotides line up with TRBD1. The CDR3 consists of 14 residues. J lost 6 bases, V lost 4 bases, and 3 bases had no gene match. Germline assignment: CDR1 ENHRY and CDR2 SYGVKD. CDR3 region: CAISGDRGINEQFF. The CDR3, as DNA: TGTGCCATCAGTGGGGACAGGGGTATCAATGAGCAGTTCTTC.

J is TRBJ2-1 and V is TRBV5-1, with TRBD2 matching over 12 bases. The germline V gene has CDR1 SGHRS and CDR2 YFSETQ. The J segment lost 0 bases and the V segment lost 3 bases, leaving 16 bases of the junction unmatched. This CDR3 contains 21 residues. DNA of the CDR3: TGCGCCAGCAGCTCTCGACTTATAGGGACTAGCGGGCAGAGCTCCTACAATGAGCAGTTCTTC. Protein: CASSSRLIGTSGQSSYNEQFF.

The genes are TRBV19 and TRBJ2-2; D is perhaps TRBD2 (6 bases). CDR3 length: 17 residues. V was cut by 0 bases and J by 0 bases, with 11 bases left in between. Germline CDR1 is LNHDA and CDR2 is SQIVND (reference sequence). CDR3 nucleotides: TGTGCCAGTAGTATAGAGGGCGGGGATCCGAACACCGGGGAGCTGTTTTTT. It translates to CASSIEGGDPNTGELFF.

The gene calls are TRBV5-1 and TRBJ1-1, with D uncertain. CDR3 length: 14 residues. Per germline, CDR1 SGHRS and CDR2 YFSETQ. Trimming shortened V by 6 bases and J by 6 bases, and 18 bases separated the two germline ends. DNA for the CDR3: TGCGCCAGCACCCCGATTGCAGGCTCCTCTGAAGCTTTCTTT. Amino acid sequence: CASTPIAGSSEAFF.

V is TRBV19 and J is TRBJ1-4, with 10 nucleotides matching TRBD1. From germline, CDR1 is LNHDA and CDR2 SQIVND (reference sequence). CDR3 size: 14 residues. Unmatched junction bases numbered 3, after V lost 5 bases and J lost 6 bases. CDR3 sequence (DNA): TGTGCCAGTAGTCCCGGGACAGGGGATGAAAAACTGTTTTTT. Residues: CASSPGTGDEKLFF. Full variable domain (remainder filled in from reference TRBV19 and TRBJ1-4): DGGITQSPKYLFRKEGQNVTLSCEQNLNHDAMYWYRQDPGQGLRLIYYSQIVNDFQKGDIAEGYSVSREKKESFPLTVTSAQKNPTAFYLCASSPGTGDEKLFFGSGTQLSVL.

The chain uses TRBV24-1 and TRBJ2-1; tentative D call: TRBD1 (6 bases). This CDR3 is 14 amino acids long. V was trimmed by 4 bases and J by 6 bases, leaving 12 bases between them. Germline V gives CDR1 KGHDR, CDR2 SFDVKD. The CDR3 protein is CATSEAGASNEQFF. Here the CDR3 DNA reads TGTGCCACCAGTGAAGCAGGGGCTAGCAATGAGCAGTTCTTC.

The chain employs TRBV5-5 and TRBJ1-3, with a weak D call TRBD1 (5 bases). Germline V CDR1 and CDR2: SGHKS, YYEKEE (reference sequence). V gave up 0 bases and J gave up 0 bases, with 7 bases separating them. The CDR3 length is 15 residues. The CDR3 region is CASSLGQRSGNTIYF. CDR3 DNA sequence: TGTGCCAGCAGCTTGGGACAGCGCTCTGGAAACACCATATATTTT.

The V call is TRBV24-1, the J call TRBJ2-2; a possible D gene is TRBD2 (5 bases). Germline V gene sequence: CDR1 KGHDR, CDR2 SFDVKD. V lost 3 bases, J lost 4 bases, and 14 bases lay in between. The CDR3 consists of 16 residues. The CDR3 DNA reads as TGTGCCACCAGTGATCAATGGACTGGCATCACCGGGGAGCTGTTTTTT. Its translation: CATSDQWTGITGELFF.